Listed below are T cell receptor beta chains from one sample, sequenced in a study of blood T cells in healthy people across ages. TCRdb reprocessed the 5' RACE reads via MiXCR and lists one record per CDR3 protein. The sample has 800,000 to 900,000 distinct CDR3 sequences; 62% are singletons. The source material was blood. These receptors all stem from a man younger than 40 in good health. Both conserved end residues are part of each CDR3. The D gene is left open where the match is weak. Clone size is shown for a subset of rows, as once, few, many or a class of expanded clone.

>TRBJ2-7|TRBV7-9|NA|NA
TGTGCCAGCAGTTCCTCTAGGACAGTCTCCTACGAGCAGTACTTC
CASSSSRTVSYEQYF
>TRBJ1-2|TRBV7-2|NA|TRBD1
TGTGCCAGCAGTTGCCAGGCAGGGGGCGGCTACACCTTC
CASSCQAGGGYTF
>TRBJ2-7|TRBV20-1|few|NA
TGCAGTGCTAGGGTGCAAGGCTACGAGCAGTACTTC
CSARVQGYEQYF
>TRBJ2-1|TRBV12-3/TRBV12-4|NA|NA
TGTGCCAGCAGTTTTAGTACAGTCCTAGCCTACAATGAGCAGTTCTTC
CASSFSTVLAYNEQFF
>TRBJ2-1|TRBV9|few|NA
TGTGCCAGCAGCGATAGCCCCACAGGGACCCCGGACACCTACAATGAGCAGTTCTTC
CASSDSPTGTPDTYNEQFF
>TRBJ2-7|TRBV5-1|NA|NA
TGCGCCAGCAGTTCTGCGGAGGGGGCCATCTACGAGCAGTACTTC
CASSSAEGAIYEQYF
>TRBJ2-7|TRBV6-2/TRBV6-3|NA|TRBD2
TGTGCCAGCAGTTACTCTTACCTAAGGACTAGCGGGGCCTACGAGCAGTACTTC
CASSYSYLRTSGAYEQYF
>TRBJ2-4|TRBV28|few|NA
TGTGCCAGCAGGAGGGGTTGGGCCAAAAACATTCAGTACTTC
CASRRGWAKNIQYF
>TRBJ2-4|TRBV19|once|NA
TGTGCCAGTAGTATCGAGGACAGTAAAAACATTCAGTACTTC
CASSIEDSKNIQYF
>TRBJ2-2|TRBV29-1|NA|TRBD2
TGCAGCACGAGGAGCGGGGGGGACGGCGGGGAGCTGTTTTTT
CSTRSGGDGGELFF
>TRBJ2-7|TRBV20-1|NA|TRBD2
TGCAGTGCAGGGGCCGGGGAGGGGAAGCAGTACTTC
CSAGAGEGKQYF
>TRBJ2-7|TRBV6-2/TRBV6-3|many|TRBD1
TGTGCCAGCAGCCCGGGACAGGGGCGCGAGCAGTACTTC
CASSPGQGREQYF
>TRBJ1-2|TRBV27|few|NA
TGTGCCAGCAGTGGACTTTATTCCGGGACTGACTATGGCTACACCTTC
CASSGLYSGTDYGYTF
>TRBJ2-2|TRBV12-3/TRBV12-4|once|NA
TGTGCCAGCAGTTTTATGGGCAGGGACGGCGGGGAACTGTTTTTT
CASSFMGRDGGELFF
>TRBJ2-5|TRBV15|NA|TRBD1
TGTGCCACCAGCAGAGATGACAGGGGGCCCGAGACCCAGTACTTC
CATSRDDRGPETQYF
>TRBJ2-3|TRBV10-3|NA|NA
TGTGCCATCAGTGAGGGGGACCAATGGACAGATACGCAGTATTTT
CAISEGDQWTDTQYF
>TRBJ2-3|TRBV29-1|NA|NA
TGCAGCGCTGGTGGGGACGGTGGCACAGATACGCAGTATTTT
CSAGGDGGTDTQYF
>TRBJ1-4|TRBV4-2|NA|NA
TGTGCCAGCAGCCAAGCTCTGGGGGCGAGGGAAAAACTGTTTTTT
CASSQALGAREKLFF
>TRBJ2-1|TRBV20-1|NA|TRBD2
TGCAGTGCTAGAGGTGGTCTAGCGGGGGGGGAGCAGTTCTTC
CSARGGLAGGEQFF
>TRBJ2-4|TRBV6-6|once|NA
TGTGCCAGCAGTCTGACAGGTTGGGAGCAGTACTTC
CASSLTGWEQYF
>TRBJ2-7|TRBV2|few|NA
TGTGCCAGCAGGTTACGGGACGGGCCCTACGAGCAGTACTTC
CASRLRDGPYEQYF
>TRBJ2-3|TRBV5-8|NA|TRBD1
TGTGCCAGCAGCAGTACGACAGGGGTCAAGGGTACGCAGTATTTT
CASSSTTGVKGTQYF
>TRBJ2-1|TRBV15|NA|NA
TGTGCCACCAGCTCAGTTTACAATGAGCAGTTCTTC
CATSSVYNEQFF
>TRBJ2-1|TRBV29-1|few|TRBD2
TGCAGCGCAAGTCGCGGCGGGGGGTACAATGAGCAGTTCTTC
CSASRGGGYNEQFF
>TRBJ1-6|TRBV7-9|NA|TRBD1
TGTGCCAGCAGCTCGGGACAGATTAATTCACCCCTCCACTTT
CASSSGQINSPLHF
>TRBJ1-5|TRBV20-1|few|TRBD1
TGCAGTGCTACCGGTGGTACGGGACAGGGACATAGCAATCAGCCCCAGCATTTT
CSATGGTGQGHSNQPQHF
>TRBJ2-3|TRBV11-1|once|NA
TGTGCCAGCAGCTTCCACTCAGATACGCAGTATTTT
CASSFHSDTQYF
>TRBJ1-1|TRBV6-2/TRBV6-3|NA|NA
TGTGCCAGCAGTTCCTGGATTGGCACTGAAGCTTTCTTT
CASSSWIGTEAFF
>TRBJ2-5|TRBV5-1|NA|TRBD1
TGCGCCAGCAGACAGGGACAGGAGGAGACCCAGTACTTC
CASRQGQEETQYF
>TRBJ1-2|TRBV5-4|NA|NA
TGTGCCAGCAGCTTCAGGGGTGTACATGGCTACACCTTC
CASSFRGVHGYTF
>TRBJ1-4|TRBV29-1|NA|NA
TGCAGCGTTGTTTCCGCGGGGGCTGAAAGGGAAAAACTGTTTTTT
CSVVSAGAEREKLFF
>TRBJ2-7|TRBV29-1|once|TRBD1
TGCAGCGTTGACGGGGACAGGCTTTACAATGAGCAGTACTTC
CSVDGDRLYNEQYF
>TRBJ2-3|TRBV29-1|few|NA
TGCAGCGTTGAAGCGGGGGCCTTACGCACAGATACGCAGTATTTT
CSVEAGALRTDTQYF
>TRBJ1-2|TRBV7-2|NA|TRBD1
TGTGCCAGCAGCCCCGGGACAGGGTTTGGGGAGTATGGCTACACCTTC
CASSPGTGFGEYGYTF
>TRBJ2-3|TRBV29-1|NA|NA
TGCAGCGTTGTACTATCCACAGATACGCAGTATTTT
CSVVLSTDTQYF
>TRBJ2-5|TRBV28|once|TRBD2
TGTGCCAGCAGTTTAAGCGGGAGGCCCTACAATGAGCAGTACTTC
CASSLSGRPYNEQYF
>TRBJ1-6|TRBV2|NA|TRBD1
TGTGCCACGGGACAGGAACTTAATTCACCCCTCCACTTT
CATGQELNSPLHF
>TRBJ2-1|TRBV7-9|few|NA
TGTGCCAGCATAAACACTGCTTTTAGCTCCTACAATGAGCAGTTCTTC
CASINTAFSSYNEQFF
>TRBJ2-6|TRBV25-1|NA|TRBD1
TGTGCCAGCAAGGGACAGGGGACAAACTCTGGGGCCAACGTCCTGACTTTC
CASKGQGTNSGANVLTF
>TRBJ2-6|TRBV28|NA|NA
TGTGCCAGCAGTTTGGACCAGGGAACCTCTGGGGCCAACGTCCTGACTTTC
CASSLDQGTSGANVLTF
>TRBJ2-3|TRBV7-2|NA|NA
TGTGCCAGCAGCCCCCAGGTTGCGGCAGATACGCAGTATTTT
CASSPQVAADTQYF
>TRBJ2-5|TRBV6-2/TRBV6-3|once|NA
TGTGCCAGCAGTTTCCTCGACAGCCAAGAGACCCAGTACTTC
CASSFLDSQETQYF
>TRBJ1-2|TRBV5-1|NA|TRBD1
TGCGCCAGCAGCTTGGCGGGACAGGAGTTCTATGGCTACACCTTC
CASSLAGQEFYGYTF
>TRBJ2-4|TRBV5-6|NA|NA
TGTGCCAGCAGCTTGGGGGGCCCGGGCAAAAACATTCAGTACTTC
CASSLGGPGKNIQYF
>TRBJ2-1|TRBV5-1|NA|NA
TGCGCCAGCAGCTTGGCCAGTGTGGGGCTCGATGAGCAGTTCTTC
CASSLASVGLDEQFF
>TRBJ2-1|TRBV13|NA|NA
TGTGCCAGCAGCTTACCCGAGGGTGGGGATGAGCAGTTCTTC
CASSLPEGGDEQFF
>TRBJ2-5|TRBV6-2/TRBV6-3|NA|TRBD1
TGTGCCAGCAGCTTCGACAGGGACACGTACCAAGAGACCCAGTACTTC
CASSFDRDTYQETQYF
>TRBJ1-6|TRBV9|NA|NA
TGTGCCAGCAGCCCCTCCGGGGATTCACCCCTCCACTTT
CASSPSGDSPLHF
>TRBJ2-1|TRBV5-5|NA|TRBD1
TGTGCCAGCAGCCTACAGGGGGACAGGGACTACGAGCAGTTCTTC
CASSLQGDRDYEQFF
>TRBJ1-2|TRBV3-1|once|TRBD1
TGTGCCAGCAGCCTCCTGTCAGGACAGGGAGATGGCTACACCTTC
CASSLLSGQGDGYTF
>TRBJ1-2|TRBV6-1|NA|TRBD1
TGTGCCAGCAACCCGGGACAGGTCAACTATGGCTACACCTTC
CASNPGQVNYGYTF
>TRBJ2-2|TRBV10-3|once|NA
TGTGCCGTCGGCGGAGCAAACACCGGGGAGCTGTTTTTT
CAVGGANTGELFF
>TRBJ1-2|TRBV4-3|NA|NA
TGCGCCAGCAGCCAAGACAACAGGAGGAATGGCTACACCTTC
CASSQDNRRNGYTF
>TRBJ1-6|TRBV6-5|NA|TRBD1
TGTGCCAGCAGTTACCAAGGGGGCGTTAATTCACCCCTCCACTTT
CASSYQGGVNSPLHF
>TRBJ2-3|TRBV7-6|NA|TRBD2
TGTGCCAGCAGCTTAACAGGACTAGGCGCCCGTTCAGATACGCAGTATTTT
CASSLTGLGARSDTQYF
>TRBJ2-6|TRBV7-2|many|NA
TGTGCCAGCAGCTTAGGGCTCTCTGGGGCCAACGTCCTGACTTTC
CASSLGLSGANVLTF
>TRBJ1-5|TRBV12-3/TRBV12-4|NA|TRBD1
TGTGCCAGCAGTATCACCAGGGGGCGTCAGCCCCAGCATTTT
CASSITRGRQPQHF
>TRBJ2-3|TRBV6-2/TRBV6-3|NA|NA
TGTGCCAGCACCGGTCACGGGGCAGATACGCAGTATTTT
CASTGHGADTQYF
>TRBJ2-7|TRBV27|NA|TRBD1
TGTGCCAGCATATCTCGGGCAGGGGGTTACGAGCAGTACTTC
CASISRAGGYEQYF